One and the same sample provided the 17 T cell receptor beta chains below, sequenced in a study of blood T cells in healthy people across ages. Through a sample-barcoded 5' primer and a J-beta primer mix, a second PCR was run for about 7 to 12 cycles. TCRdb recomputed calls from the 5' RACE reads with MiXCR, one row per CDR3 protein. This table holds 760,000 or so distinct CDR3 sequences, approximately 25% found once. The sample was also linked to a second study, of T cells of mothers and their children.

Sequences were obtained from blood. Every receptor here comes from a boy younger than 18 in good health.

The V and J genes are TRBV7-9 and TRBJ2-7, with unresolved D. V was trimmed by 5 bases and J by 6 bases, leaving 14 bases between them. Germline CDR1 and CDR2: SEHNR and FQNEAQ (reference sequence). This CDR3 is 13 amino acids long. This CDR3 is CASSRPQIVEQYF. CDR3 DNA: TGTGCCAGCAGCCGCCCCCAAATTGTCGAGCAGTACTTC.

This clonotype was seen a handful of times. V is TRBV3-1 and J is TRBJ1-2; TRBD1 matches 8 bases. Germline values: CDR1 LGHDT, CDR2 YNNKEL (reference sequence). Trimming cost V 4 bases and J 2 bases; bases outside gene matches: 3. The CDR3 sequence is 14 residues long. CDR3 loop: CASSRGQGNYGYTF. CDR3 DNA sequence: TGTGCCAGCAGCCGAGGACAGGGCAACTATGGCTACACCTTC. Full variable domain (rest looked up from reference TRBV3-1 and TRBJ1-2): DTAVSQTPKYLVTQMGNDKSIKCEQNLGHDTMYWYKQDSKKFLKIMFSYNNKELIINETVPNRFSPKSPDKAHLNLHINSLELGDSAVYFCASSRGQGNYGYTFGSGTRLTVV.

The chain combines TRBV4-3 with TRBJ2-5, with TRBD1 identical over 7 bases. TRBJ2-7 matches the DNA end more closely, so the J call is doubtful. Germline CDR1 is LGHNA and CDR2 is YSLEER. This CDR3 comprises 16 residues. DNA of the CDR3: TGCGCCAGCAGCCAAGACCGGACAGGACCTCCCTACGAGCAGTACTTC. It is translated as CASSQDRTGPPYEQYF.

This clonotype was detected only a few times. The chain is built from TRBV7-2 and TRBJ2-7, with 7 bases lining up with TRBD2. The CDR3 runs to 14 residues. Trimming at V came to 5 bases and at J to 2 bases, leaving 6 bases not matched to a gene. The germline gives CDR1 SGHTA, CDR2 FQGNSA. CDR3 loop: CASSRGRGAYEQYF. The CDR3 DNA is TGTGCCAGCAGCCGTGGGAGGGGTGCCTACGAGCAGTACTTC.

The chain joins TRBV20-1 to TRBJ2-7, with D unresolved. The CDR3 has 15 residues. Trimming shortened V by 0 bases and J by 3 bases, and 15 bases separated the two germline ends. The germline gives CDR1 DFQATT, CDR2 SNEGSKA (reference sequence). As DNA, the CDR3 is TGCAGTGCTAGAGAACCAAAGGTAGTCGGCTACGAGCAGTACTTC. Translation gives CSAREPKVVGYEQYF.

CDR3 sequence: CSAPGPVGETQYF. The CDR3 coding sequence is TGCAGTGCTCCTGGACCTGTAGGGGAGACCCAGTACTTC. V and J are TRBV20-1 and TRBJ2-5; D is unresolved. CDR1 and CDR2 (germline): DFQATT, SNEGSKA (reference sequence). Trimming took 5 bases from V and 5 from J, leaving 15 bases between them. This CDR3 spans 13 amino acids.

V usage is TRBV7-9 and J usage is TRBJ1-1; D gene uncertain. Per the germline V gene, CDR1 is SEHNR and CDR2 is FQNEAQ (reference sequence). The CDR3 runs 13 residues. Trimming cost V 2 bases and J 4 bases, with 8 bases left between them. The CDR3 coding sequence is TGTGCCAGCAGCTTACCTACGACCACTGAAGCTTTCTTT. This encodes CASSLPTTTEAFF.

The chain links TRBV7-2 to TRBJ1-1; D gene unclear. Germline V lookup: CDR1 SGHTA, CDR2 FQGNSA. This CDR3 comprises 13 residues. V was trimmed by 1 base and J by 10 bases, leaving 13 bases between them. The CDR3 bases are TGTGCCAGCAGCTTAGTAGGGAGGGAGGTAGCTTTCTTT. Amino acids: CASSLVGREVAFF.

The V gene is TRBV10-2, the J gene TRBJ2-4; 9 bases agree with TRBD2. V dropped 4 bases and J dropped 3; count of bases not matched to a gene: 7. The V gene's germline CDR1 is WSHSY and CDR2 SAAADI. This CDR3 comprises 16 residues. CDR3 coding DNA: TGCGCCAGCAGTGTGGACGGAGCGGGGGGCAAAAACATTCAGTACTTC. Encoded protein: CASSVDGAGGKNIQYF.

The chain couples TRBV6-6 to TRBJ2-3; 12 bases are a match to TRBD1. The length of the CDR3 is 15 residues. Germline V gene lookup returns CDR1 MNHNY and CDR2 SVGAGI (reference sequence). V lost 5 bases and J lost 6; bases outside the gene matches: 6. CDR3 in amino acids: CASSHGTGGEDTQYF. The CDR3 coding sequence is TGTGCCAGCAGTCACGGGACAGGGGGCGAGGATACGCAGTATTTT.

Regarding this clonotype: A read error may produce the germline difference seen at one junction end. The chain joins TRBV11-2 to TRBJ2-3, with D possibly matching TRBD2 (6 bases). This CDR3 is 17 amino acids long. Per the germline V gene, CDR1 is SGHAT and CDR2 is FQNNGV. CDR3 nucleotide sequence: TGTGCCGGCAGCTCCGGGGCCGGGAGATGGGGCACAGATACGCAGTATTTT. It translates to CAGSSGAGRWGTDTQYF.

In its sample, this clonotype was seen a few times. This chain uses TRBV12-3 or TRBV12-4 with TRBJ1-5, with D unresolved. This CDR3 has 15 residues. V lost 5 bases, J lost 5 bases, and 16 bases lay in between. The CDR3 sequence: CASSRTGLTDQPQHF. In DNA form, the CDR3 reads TGTGCCAGCAGTCGGACCGGTCTAACGGATCAGCCCCAGCATTTT.

This chain connects TRBV3-1 to TRBJ2-5; no definite D call. The J call is doubtful: the DNA matches TRBJ2-1 better. Per the germline V gene, CDR1 is LGHDT and CDR2 is YNNKEL (reference sequence). This CDR3 contains 12 residues. CDR3: CASSQVADEQFF. In DNA form, the CDR3 reads TGTGCCAGCAGCCAGGTGGCGGATGAGCAGTTCTTC.

This clonotype was observed a handful of times. Its ends do not fully match the called genes, so a read error is possible. This chain links TRBV3-1 with TRBJ2-3; 10 bases are a match to TRBD2. The germline gives CDR1 LGHDT, CDR2 YNNKEL (reference sequence). The CDR3 contains 17 residues. CDR3 amino acids: CTSSPPSGLAGEDTQYF. CDR3 in DNA: TGTACCAGCAGCCCGCCATCCGGGCTAGCGGGAGAAGATACGCAGTATTTT.

The V call is TRBV28, the J call TRBJ1-4; D is uncertain. Trimming removed 3 bases from V and 7 bases from J, with 12 bases in between. From germline, CDR1 is MDHEN and CDR2 SYDVKM. There are 14 residues in the CDR3. The CDR3 protein is CASSFRLFGEKLFF. As DNA, the CDR3 is TGTGCCAGCAGTTTCCGTCTGTTCGGTGAAAAACTGTTTTTT.

This chain joins TRBV11-2 and TRBJ2-3; the D gene is possibly TRBD2 (7 bases). The germline gives CDR1 SGHAT, CDR2 FQNNGV. The CDR3 extends over 16 amino acids. V lost 2 bases, J lost 4 bases, and 16 bases lay in between. CDR3 sequence: CASSLSGRGRPDTQYF. The CDR3 bases are TGTGCCAGCAGCTTATCGGGGCGGGGGCGCCCAGATACGCAGTATTTT. The whole variable domain, remainder taken from reference TRBV11-2 and TRBJ2-3, is EAGVAQSPRYKIIEKRQSVAFWCNPISGHATLYWYQQILGQGPKLLIQFQNNGVVDDSQLPKDRFSAERLKGVDSTLKIQPAKLEDSAVYLCASSLSGRGRPDTQYFGPGTRLTVL.

This clonotype was seen more than once but under ten times. The V and J genes are TRBV6-5 and TRBJ1-1; D gene unclear. Germline loops: CDR1 MNHEY, CDR2 SVGAGI. The CDR3 has 15 residues. Trimming cost V 5 bases and J 5 bases, with 18 bases left between them. The CDR3 region is CASSITLDLGTEAFF. The CDR3 nucleotides read TGTGCCAGCAGTATAACCCTGGATCTGGGAACTGAAGCTTTCTTT.